What follows are 7 T cell receptor beta chains derived from one specimen sequenced in a study of beta chain features in type 1 diabetes. Broader study findings: In every one of the four CD4+ subsets, TCRB CDR3s were moderately but significantly shorter in Type 1 diabetes patients.

Expressed TCRB transcripts were sequenced, since all the RNA that had been isolated was reverse transcribed. Method: immunoSEQ multiplex PCR; TCRdb's copy keeps in-frame clones and lacks some. The sample includes more than 100,000 clones, 9% of them seen just once. Their antigens are not known. Sequences were obtained from central memory CD4+ T cells from blood. The receptor set was obtained from a man aged 25-45 years with type 1 diabetes.

This clone has a handful of counts. This chain joins TRBV4-2 and TRBJ2-1; TRBD2 aligns across 11 bases. The germline V gene encodes CDR1 LGHNA and CDR2 YNFKEQ. Trimming at V came to 0 bases and at J to 8 bases, leaving 6 bases not matched to a gene. The CDR3 has 16 amino acids. CDR3 sequence reads: CASSQEWTSGFDEQFF. The CDR3 DNA is TGTGCCAGCAGCCAAGAATGGACTAGCGGGTTCGATGAGCAGTTCTTC.

This clone occurred a few times. CDR3 region: CASSRTGNTEAFF. For the CDR3, the DNA is TGTGCCAGCAGTCGGACAGGTAACACTGAAGCTTTCTTT. The chain joins TRBV7-3 to TRBJ1-1; TRBD1 aligns across 7 bases. Trimming removed 6 bases from V and 2 bases from J; junction bases left unmatched: 3. The CDR3 extends over 13 amino acids. CDR1 is SGHTA and CDR2 is FQGTGA in the germline V gene. Using reference TRBV7-3 and TRBJ1-1 for the parts outside the CDR3, the full variable domain is GAGVSQTPSNKVTEKGKYVELRCDPISGHTALYWYRQSLGQGPEFLIYFQGTGAADDSGLPNDRFFAVRPEGSVSTLKIQRTERGDSAVYLCASSRTGNTEAFFGQGTRLTVV.

This clone was seen a few times. The chain joins TRBV6-1 to TRBJ2-1; tentative D call: TRBD2 (7 bases). CDR3 size: 15 residues. The V gene lost 2 bases and the J gene lost 7 bases, with 15 bases spanning the gap. In germline, CDR1 is MNHNS, CDR2 SASEGT. The CDR3 reads CASSEPRGAANEQFF. CDR3 in DNA: TGTGCCAGCAGTGAACCCCGGGGGGCTGCGAATGAGCAGTTCTTC.

J is TRBJ1-4 and V is TRBV29-1; 12 bases line up with TRBD1. This CDR3 has 13 amino acids. Germline lookup yields CDR1 SQVTM and CDR2 ANQGSEA. V lost 6 bases and J lost 5; bases outside the gene matches: 1. CDR3 in DNA: TGCAGCGTGGGACAGGGGGCGAATGAAAAACTGTTTTTT. This encodes CSVGQGANEKLFF.

This clone was detected many times. The rearrangement joins TRBV6-6 to TRBJ2-1; TRBD2 matches at 9 bases. Germline values: CDR1 MNHNY, CDR2 SVGAGI (reference sequence). The CDR3 consists of 15 residues. V was clipped by 0 bases and J by 10 bases; unmatched bases: 7. CDR3 nucleotide sequence: TGTGCCAGCAGTTACTCGACTAGCGGTGGACTCGAGCAGTTCTTC. Protein: CASSYSTSGGLEQFF.

The rearrangement uses TRBV9 and TRBJ2-5; D possibly corresponds to TRBD1 (6 bases). Per germline, CDR1 SGDLS and CDR2 YYNGEE. The CDR3 has 15 amino acids. V was pared by 2 bases and J by 5 bases, with 16 bases between. The CDR3 sequence: CASSVQPVGGETQYF. In DNA, the CDR3 is TGTGCCAGCAGCGTCCAACCCGTTGGGGGCGAGACCCAGTACTTC.

The chain employs TRBV27 and TRBJ1-4, with 7 bases that match TRBD1. Germline-derived CDR1 and CDR2 are MNHEY and SMNVEV (reference sequence). The CDR3 sequence is 13 residues long. V was clipped by 10 bases and J by 8 bases; unmatched bases: 10. For the CDR3, the DNA is TGTGCCACCGCCCCTTCGACAGGGGAAAAACTGTTTTTT. Protein product: CATAPSTGEKLFF.